These 17 T cell receptor beta chains were sequenced from one sample in a study of sequential checkpoint blockade in melanoma. The treatment is: randomized to nivolumab then ipilimumab (arm A) or the reverse (arm B). Only in-frame clones appear in the TCRdb table, and some are missing; sequencing was by immunoSEQ multiplex PCR. This table holds over 15,000 clones, 55% to 75% found once. The sample here was CD8+ T cells sorted from blood (inferred from file names), taken from a patient given nivolumab and ipilimumab in sequence. The receptors come from a human donor with melanoma.

The chain combines TRBV7-6 with TRBJ1-4, with a weak D call TRBD1 (5 bases). Trimming removed 1 base at V and 8 bases at J, with 11 bases between. The CDR3 contains 14 residues. In germline, CDR1 is SGHVS, CDR2 FNYEAQ. CDR3 coding DNA: TGTGCCAGCAGCTTAGACGGGGGAATGGAAAAACTGTTTTTT. Translated: CASSLDGGMEKLFF.

The chain carries TRBV7-6 and TRBJ2-7; tentative D call: TRBD1 (5 bases). V was cut by 1 base and J by 3 bases, with 13 bases left in between. This CDR3 has 15 amino acids. From germline, CDR1 is SGHVS and CDR2 FNYEAQ. The CDR3 is CASSLGPGRGYEQYF. In nucleotides, the CDR3 is TGTGCCAGCAGCTTAGGGCCAGGAAGGGGCTACGAGCAGTACTTC.

This clone was observed a single time. The chain recombines TRBV9 with TRBJ2-2, with TRBD2 identical over 8 bases. In germline, CDR1 is SGDLS, CDR2 YYNGEE. This CDR3 has 16 residues. Unmatched junction bases numbered 6, after V lost 0 bases and J lost 5 bases. DNA of the CDR3: TGTGCCAGCAGCGTAGAGACCACGGGGGGGACCGGGGAGCTGTTTTTT. This translates into CASSVETTGGTGELFF.

This clone was counted a few times. The chain combines TRBV28 with TRBJ1-1, with a possible D match to TRBD1 (5 bases). With 5 bases removed from V and 11 bases from J, the gap between germline ends came to 15 bases. The CDR3 has 12 residues. Germline lookup yields CDR1 MDHEN and CDR2 SYDVKM. The CDR3 nucleotides read TGTGCCAGCAGTGTATCAGGGTTTTGGGCTTTCTTT. Translation gives CASSVSGFWAFF.

The rearrangement uses TRBV9 and TRBJ2-2, with 7 bases matching TRBD1. The germline gives CDR1 SGDLS, CDR2 YYNGEE. The V gene end was trimmed by 0 bases and the J gene end by 4 bases; junction bases not matched to a gene: 6. The CDR3 spans 16 residues. As DNA, the CDR3 is TGTGCCAGCAGCGTAGTTAGGGGGCCGGCCACCGGGGAGCTGTTTTTT. Encoded protein: CASSVVRGPATGELFF.

The chain links TRBV6-4 to TRBJ1-4; TRBD1 matches 7 bases. The germline V gene encodes CDR1 MRHNA and CDR2 SNTAGT. The CDR3 has 16 amino acids. The V gene end was trimmed by 3 bases and the J gene end by 5 bases; junction bases not matched to a gene: 9. CDR3 amino acids: CASSDSPGTENEKLFF. CDR3 DNA: TGTGCCAGCAGTGATTCGCCCGGGACAGAAAATGAAAAACTGTTTTTT.

The rearrangement joins TRBV5-8 to TRBJ2-7, with TRBD1 as a possible D gene (5 bases). The CDR3 sequence is 13 residues long. Germline V CDR1 and CDR2: SGHTS, YDEGEE. V shed 2 bases and J shed 0 bases, with 6 bases lying between them. In DNA, the CDR3 is TGTGCCAGCAGCTTCAGGGTCTCCTACGAGCAGTACTTC. Translation gives CASSFRVSYEQYF.

This clone was seen more than once but under ten times. The chain joins TRBV28 to TRBJ2-7; TRBD1 agrees at 9 bases. Germline CDR1 is MDHEN and CDR2 is SYDVKM. V dropped 2 bases and J dropped 4; count of bases not matched to a gene: 15. This CDR3 spans 18 amino acids. The DNA for the CDR3 is TGTGCCAGCAGTTTACCCACAGGGAAGGGACAGGGTTCGTACGAGCAGTACTTC. This translates into CASSLPTGKGQGSYEQYF. The complete variable domain, with remaining parts taken from reference TRBV28 and TRBJ2-7, reads DVKVTQSSRYLVKRTGEKVFLECVQDMDHENMFWYRQDPGLGLRLIYFSYDVKMKEKGDIPEGYSVSREKKERFSLILESASTNQTSMYLCASSLPTGKGQGSYEQYFGPGTRLTVT.

The J gene is TRBJ1-2, the V gene TRBV4-2; D gene uncertain. Trimming cost V 0 bases and J 13 bases, with 12 bases left between them. Germline CDR1 reads LGHNA; CDR2 reads YNFKEQ. This CDR3 contains 12 residues. Here the CDR3 reads CASSQDGRVVTF. The DNA of the CDR3 is TGTGCCAGCAGCCAAGATGGGAGGGTAGTCACCTTC.

This chain uses TRBV5-5 with TRBJ2-2; no reliable D call. V was pared by 1 base and J by 0 bases, with 7 bases between. Germline CDR1 reads SGHKS; CDR2 reads YYEKEE (reference sequence). This CDR3 is built from 15 residues. The DNA for the CDR3 is TGTGCCAGCAGCTTGAGCAACTCGAACACCGGGGAGCTGTTTTTT. Translated, it gives CASSLSNSNTGELFF.

This clone was counted only a few times. CDR3: CASSPTGGLYGYTF. Here the CDR3 DNA reads TGCGCCAGCAGCCCGACAGGGGGCCTCTATGGCTACACCTTC. The rearrangement joins TRBV5-1 to TRBJ1-2, with TRBD1 identical over 10 bases. J gave up 4 bases and V 4 bases, and 4 bases lay outside the gene matches. The CDR3 is 14 residues long. Germline V gene lookup returns CDR1 SGHRS and CDR2 YFSETQ.

This sequence joins TRBV27 and TRBJ2-1; D gene unclear. The CDR3 consists of 14 residues. V dropped 5 bases and J dropped 0 bases, with 8 bases sitting between them. The germline V gene encodes CDR1 MNHEY and CDR2 SMNVEV (reference sequence). CDR3 sequence: CASSIGSSYNEQFF. In DNA, the CDR3 is TGTGCCAGCAGTATCGGTAGCTCCTACAATGAGCAGTTCTTC.

This clone has at least ten counts. J is TRBJ2-7 and V is TRBV28; 8 positions agree with TRBD2. Germline V CDR1 and CDR2: MDHEN, SYDVKM. After removal of 6 bases from V and 0 bases from J, the junction contained 10 bases not matched to a gene. The CDR3 extends over 16 amino acids. The CDR3 loop is CASRPDLSGDSYEQYF. The CDR3, as DNA: TGTGCCAGCAGGCCAGACCTTAGCGGGGACTCCTACGAGCAGTACTTC.

V is TRBV25-1 and J is TRBJ1-2; D gene unclear. The CDR3 is 11 residues long. Trimming cost V 4 bases and J 6 bases, with 6 bases left between them. Germline lookup yields CDR1 MGHDK and CDR2 SYGVNS. The DNA for the CDR3 is TGTGCCAGCAGTGCGGGGAATGGCTACACCTTC. Protein product: CASSAGNGYTF.

The chain carries TRBV27 and TRBJ1-1; D is perhaps TRBD1 (6 bases). V was cut by 2 bases and J by 5 bases, with 12 bases left in between. This CDR3 has 14 amino acids. Looked up from germline, CDR1 is MNHEY and CDR2 is SMNVEV (reference sequence). The CDR3 reads CASSLAGAGTEAFF. The DNA of the CDR3 is TGTGCCAGCAGTTTAGCAGGGGCTGGGACTGAAGCTTTCTTT.

The chain uses TRBV7-3 and TRBJ2-1; 12 bases match TRBD1. V dropped 4 bases and J dropped 6; count of bases not matched to a gene: 10. Per germline, CDR1 SGHTA and CDR2 FQGTGA. The CDR3 contains 17 residues. CDR3 sequence: CASSSRDRGQLGNEQFF. In nucleotides, the CDR3 is TGTGCCAGCAGCTCGCGGGACAGGGGGCAGTTGGGCAATGAGCAGTTCTTC. Based on the CDR3 plus reference TRBV7-3 and TRBJ2-1, the full variable domain is GAGVSQTPSNKVTEKGKYVELRCDPISGHTALYWYRQSLGQGPEFLIYFQGTGAADDSGLPNDRFFAVRPEGSVSTLKIQRTERGDSAVYLCASSSRDRGQLGNEQFFGPGTRLTVL.

The chain recombines TRBV11-2 with TRBJ2-7, with TRBD2 identical over 9 bases. The germline CDR1 and CDR2 sequences are SGHAT and FQNNGV. V trimming: 7 bases; J trimming: 3 bases; junction bases outside the gene matches: 19. The CDR3 contains 18 residues. In DNA form, the CDR3 reads TGTGCCAGCAATCTGCCGGACACGGCGGGGGGGGATCTCTACGAGCAGTACTTC. Its protein product is CASNLPDTAGGDLYEQYF.